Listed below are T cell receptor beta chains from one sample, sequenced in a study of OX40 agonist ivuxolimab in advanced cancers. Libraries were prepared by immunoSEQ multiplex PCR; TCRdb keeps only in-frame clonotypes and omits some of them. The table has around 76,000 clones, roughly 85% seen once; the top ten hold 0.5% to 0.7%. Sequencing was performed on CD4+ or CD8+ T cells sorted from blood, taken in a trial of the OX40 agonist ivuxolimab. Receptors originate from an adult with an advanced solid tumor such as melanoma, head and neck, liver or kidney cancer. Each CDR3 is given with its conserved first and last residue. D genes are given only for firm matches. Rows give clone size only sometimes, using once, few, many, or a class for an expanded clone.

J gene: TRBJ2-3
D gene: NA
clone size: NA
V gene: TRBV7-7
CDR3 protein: CASSLTGTDTQYF
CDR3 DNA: TGTGCCAGCAGCTTAACTGGCACAGATACGCAGTATTTT

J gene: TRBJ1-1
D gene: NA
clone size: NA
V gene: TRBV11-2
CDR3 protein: CASSFTPRSTEAFF
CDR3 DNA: TGTGCCAGCAGCTTTACGCCTAGGTCCACTGAAGCTTTCTTT

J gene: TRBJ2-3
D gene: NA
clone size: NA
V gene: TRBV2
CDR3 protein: CASSEDRGPPDTQYF
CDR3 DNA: TGTGCCAGCAGTGAAGACCGGGGGCCTCCGGATACGCAGTATTTT

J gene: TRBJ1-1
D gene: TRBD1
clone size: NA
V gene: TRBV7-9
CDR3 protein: CASSSTQGAETEAFF
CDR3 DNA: TGTGCCAGCAGTTCGACACAGGGGGCAGAAACTGAAGCTTTCTTT

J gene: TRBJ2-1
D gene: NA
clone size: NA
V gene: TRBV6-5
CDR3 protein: CASSPLGDEQFF
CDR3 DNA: TGTGCCAGCAGCCCTCTAGGTGATGAGCAGTTCTTC

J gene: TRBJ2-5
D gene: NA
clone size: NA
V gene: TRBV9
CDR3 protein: CASSVGAAPRRETQYF
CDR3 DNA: TGTGCCAGCAGCGTAGGGGCAGCGCCAAGGCGGGAGACCCAGTACTTC

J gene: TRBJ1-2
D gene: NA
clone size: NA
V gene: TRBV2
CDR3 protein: CASSSSTRGYTF
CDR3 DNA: TGTGCCAGCAGTTCTAGTACGAGGGGCTACACCTTC

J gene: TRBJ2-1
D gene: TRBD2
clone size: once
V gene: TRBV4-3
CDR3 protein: CASSQGVRTSGVNEQFF
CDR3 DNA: TGCGCCAGCAGCCAAGGGGTAAGGACTAGCGGGGTGAATGAGCAGTTCTTC

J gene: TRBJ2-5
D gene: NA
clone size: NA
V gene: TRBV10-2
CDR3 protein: CASSDDVTQYF
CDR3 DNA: TGCGCCAGCAGTGATGACGTGACCCAGTACTTC

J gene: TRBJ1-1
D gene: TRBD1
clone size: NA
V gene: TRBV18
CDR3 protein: CASAFTGGWNTEAFF
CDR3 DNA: TGTGCCAGCGCATTTACAGGGGGGTGGAACACTGAAGCTTTCTTT

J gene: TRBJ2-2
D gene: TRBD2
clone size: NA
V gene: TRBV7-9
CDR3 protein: CASSLLSAGGITGELFF
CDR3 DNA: TGTGCCAGCAGCCTCCTTTCGGCGGGGGGGATCACCGGGGAGCTGTTTTTT

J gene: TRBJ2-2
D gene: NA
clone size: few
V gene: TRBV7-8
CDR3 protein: CASKSFRTGPGELFF
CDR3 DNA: TGTGCCAGCAAGTCCTTTCGAACTGGGCCGGGGGAGCTGTTTTTT

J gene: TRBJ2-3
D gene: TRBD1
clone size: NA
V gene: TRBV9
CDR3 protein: CASSAETGAQYF
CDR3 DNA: TGTGCCAGCAGCGCGGAGACAGGGGCGCAGTATTTT

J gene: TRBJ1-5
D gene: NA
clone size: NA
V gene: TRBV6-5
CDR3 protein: CASSYMAGSDQPQHF
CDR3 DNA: TGTGCCAGCAGTTACATGGCAGGGTCGGATCAGCCCCAGCATTTT

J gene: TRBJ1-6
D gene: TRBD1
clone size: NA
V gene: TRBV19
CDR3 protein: CASSETGDSPLHF
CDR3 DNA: TGTGCCAGTAGTGAGACAGGGGATTCACCCCTCCACTTT

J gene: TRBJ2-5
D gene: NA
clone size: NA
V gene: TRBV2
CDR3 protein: CASSEVGANGETQYF
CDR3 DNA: TGTGCCAGCAGTGAAGTGGGGGCTAATGGGGAGACCCAGTACTTC

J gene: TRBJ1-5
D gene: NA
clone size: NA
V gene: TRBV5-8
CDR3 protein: CASSLGTDSSNQPQHF
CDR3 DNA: TGTGCCAGCAGCTTGGGGACCGACTCAAGCAATCAGCCCCAGCATTTT

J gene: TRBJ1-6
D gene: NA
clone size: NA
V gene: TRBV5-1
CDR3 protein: CASSRASGVDSPLHF
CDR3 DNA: TGCGCCAGCAGCCGGGCTTCCGGGGTCGACTCACCCCTCCACTTT

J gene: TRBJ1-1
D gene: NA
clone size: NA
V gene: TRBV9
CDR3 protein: CASSPTPGGEAFF
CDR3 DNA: TGTGCCAGCAGCCCAACACCTGGAGGAGAAGCTTTCTTT

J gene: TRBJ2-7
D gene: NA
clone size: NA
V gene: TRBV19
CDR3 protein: CASSPAEYYEQYF
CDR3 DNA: TGTGCCAGTAGTCCCGCCGAATACTACGAGCAGTACTTC

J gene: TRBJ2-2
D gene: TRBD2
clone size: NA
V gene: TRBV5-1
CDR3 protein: CASSPPGGGFRELFF
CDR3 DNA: TGCGCCAGCAGCCCCCCTGGCGGGGGGTTCCGGGAGCTGTTTTTT

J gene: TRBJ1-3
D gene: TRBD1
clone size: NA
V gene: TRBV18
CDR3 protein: CASSPPTGVAGNTIYF
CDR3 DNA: TGTGCCAGCTCACCGCCGACAGGGGTGGCTGGAAACACCATATATTTT

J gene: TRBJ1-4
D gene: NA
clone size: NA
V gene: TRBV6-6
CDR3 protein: CASSTGLSEKLFF
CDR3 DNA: TGTGCCAGCAGCACGGGACTCTCCGAAAAACTGTTTTTT

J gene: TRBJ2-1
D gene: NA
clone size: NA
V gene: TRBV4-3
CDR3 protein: CASSQENVFDGSYNEQFF
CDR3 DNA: TGCGCCAGCAGCCAAGAGAATGTTTTTGATGGTTCCTACAATGAGCAGTTCTTC

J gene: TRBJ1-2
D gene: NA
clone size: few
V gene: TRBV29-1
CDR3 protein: CSVEGGAANYGYTF
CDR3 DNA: TGCAGCGTTGAGGGCGGCGCTGCTAACTATGGCTACACCTTC

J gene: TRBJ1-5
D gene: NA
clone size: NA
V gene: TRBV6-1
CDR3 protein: CASSEAAGAYSNQPQHF
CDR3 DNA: TGTGCCAGCAGTGAAGCGGCGGGAGCGTATAGCAATCAGCCCCAGCATTTT

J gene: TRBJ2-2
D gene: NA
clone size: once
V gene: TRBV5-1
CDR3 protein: CASSLVSLNTGELFF
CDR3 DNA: TGCGCCAGCAGCTTGGTCAGTTTGAACACCGGGGAGCTGTTTTTT

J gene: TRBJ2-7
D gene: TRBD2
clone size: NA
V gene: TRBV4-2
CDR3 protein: CASSLREGDEQYF
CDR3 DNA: TGTGCCAGCAGCCTCCGGGAGGGTGACGAGCAGTACTTC

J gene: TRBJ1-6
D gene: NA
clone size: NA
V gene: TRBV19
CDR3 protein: CASRRRAQNSPLHF
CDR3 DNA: TGTGCCAGTAGACGCCGGGCCCAGAATTCACCCCTCCACTTT